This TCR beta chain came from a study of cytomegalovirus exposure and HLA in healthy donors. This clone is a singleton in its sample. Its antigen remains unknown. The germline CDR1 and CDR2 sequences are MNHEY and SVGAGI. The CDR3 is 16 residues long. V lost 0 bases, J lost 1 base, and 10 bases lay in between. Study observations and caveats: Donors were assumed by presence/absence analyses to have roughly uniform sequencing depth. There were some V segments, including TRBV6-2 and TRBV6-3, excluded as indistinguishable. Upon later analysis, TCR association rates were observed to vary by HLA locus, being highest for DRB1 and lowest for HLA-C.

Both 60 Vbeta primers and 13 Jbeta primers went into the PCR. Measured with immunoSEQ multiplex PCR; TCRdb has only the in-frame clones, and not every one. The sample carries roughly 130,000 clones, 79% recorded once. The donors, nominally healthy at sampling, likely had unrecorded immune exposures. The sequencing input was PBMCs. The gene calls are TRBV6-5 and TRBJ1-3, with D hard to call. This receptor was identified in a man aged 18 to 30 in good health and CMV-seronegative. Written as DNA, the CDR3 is TGTGCCAGCAGTTACTCTATGCCCAGTTCTGGAAACACCATATATTTT. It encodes CASSYSMPSSGNTIYF.